Listed below are T cell receptor beta chains from one sample, sequenced in a study of Graves' ophthalmopathy and Graves' hyperthyroidism. TCRdb re-called the multiplex PCR reads with MiXCR, one entry per CDR3 protein. The table records about 480,000 distinct CDR3 sequences, over 13% of them present only once. Sequencing was performed on blood. These receptors came from a woman younger than 45 with Graves' ophthalmopathy. The CDR3 runs from the conserved cysteine through the conserved F or W.

TRBJ1-1 TRBV30 CAWSYPDRNTEAFF
TRBJ1-1 TRBV6-1 CALLGGNTEAFF
TRBJ2-7 TRBV28 CAIRGGGYEQYF
TRBJ2-7 TRBV6-2/TRBV6-3 CASSSTVGFGFPSYEQYF
TRBJ2-7 TRBV5-1 CASSSLAGGPSDEQYF
TRBJ2-2 TRBV25-1 CASSEWGGGFTGELFF
TRBJ2-7 TRBV20-1 CSAQGDRSYEQYF
TRBJ1-1 TRBV10-3 CAISADRGGTEAFF
TRBJ1-6 TRBV6-1 CASSGGGRLNSPLHF
TRBJ2-7 TRBV6-1 CAIGLADYEQYF
TRBJ2-2 TRBV12-3/TRBV12-4 CASNADRGAGELFF
TRBJ2-7 TRBV6-5 CATKTGTYEQYF
TRBJ2-7 TRBV20-1 CSASAGGSYEQYF
TRBJ1-1 TRBV20-1 CSARDTGHRIRNTEAFF
TRBJ2-7 TRBV28 CATRRAYEQYF
TRBJ2-7 TRBV28 CASSPPTSGIYEQYF
TRBJ1-5 TRBV11-1 CASSSSGTAPVQPQHF
TRBJ2-2 TRBV6-1 CASSDASGATGELFF
TRBJ1-6 TRBV12-3/TRBV12-4 CASTLGVGGGSPLHF
TRBJ2-7 TRBV7-2 CASSGDRGSEQYF
TRBJ2-7 TRBV12-3/TRBV12-4 CASSPTEPLIYEQYF
TRBJ2-5 TRBV7-2 CAAKTGGSLGTQYF
TRBJ2-2 TRBV24-1 CATSDLSINTGELFF
TRBJ1-6 TRBV11-2 CASSSSGTGASPLHF
TRBJ1-1 TRBV28 CASSASGGTKAFF
TRBJ2-5 TRBV29-1 CSVDGREGSGPETQYF
TRBJ2-2 TRBV19 CASSDRGSRNTGELFF
TRBJ1-2 TRBV19 CATGEGLDYGYTF
TRBJ2-7 TRBV28 CASSSDRGRLSYEQYF
TRBJ2-6 TRBV11-1 CASSGVQGNSGANVLTF
TRBJ2-7 TRBV29-1 CSVEWAGFSYEQYF
TRBJ2-5 TRBV6-5 CASSYSGGGRETQYF
TRBJ1-2 TRBV6-5 CASSYAEDSLGTF
TRBJ2-7 TRBV29-1 CTIEAGTGYHEQYF
TRBJ2-7 TRBV6-1 CASSILAGASYEQYF
TRBJ1-5 TRBV30 CAWSLGIGQPQHF
TRBJ1-3 TRBV6-1 CASSEFGQPNSGNTIYF
TRBJ1-1 TRBV28 CASSLWYTEAFF
TRBJ1-5 TRBV29-1 CSVSDRVNQPQHF
TRBJ2-5 TRBV2 CASMWAPHQETQYF
TRBJ2-7 TRBV20-1 CSASLRGTSGFHEQYF
TRBJ2-4 TRBV6-7 CASSVNLNIQYF
TRBJ2-5 TRBV18 CASSQGNRETQYF
TRBJ2-2 TRBV29-1 CSGGPGTGELFF
TRBJ1-6 TRBV19 CASSMPGARNSPLHF
TRBJ2-2 TRBV4-1 CASSQADVFATGELFF
TRBJ2-7 TRBV11-1 CASSSTRAGDEQYF
TRBJ1-1 TRBV12-3/TRBV12-4 CASSSGTGLNTEAFF
TRBJ1-5 TRBV4-2 CASRQDRYSNQPQHF